The clone carrying this TCR beta chain was recorded at least ten times. Its matching antigen is unknown. A second roughly 6 to 11 cycle PCR used barcoded and J-beta primers. One entry per CDR3 protein results from TCRdb running MiXCR on the 5' RACE reads. The data show 650,000 to 800,000 distinct CDR3 sequences, about 51% seen once. The sample originates from a study of blood T cells in healthy people across ages. Study observations and caveats: Older individuals had lower TCR beta diversity per million T cells (the decline was roughly linear). The long-lived group displayed more naive CD4+ cells, plus higher diversity, than the aged donors did.

Trimming took off 9 bases at V and 4 bases at J, with 18 bases between the two ends. The CDR3 is 15 residues long. The germline gives CDR1 MNHEY, CDR2 SMNVEV (reference sequence). The sequenced sample consisted of blood. The receptor comes from a woman of 80 years or more in good health. This chain connects TRBV27 to TRBJ2-2; D unclear. The CDR3: CASEPEPRGTGELFF. The CDR3 nucleotides are TGTGCCAGTGAGCCGGAGCCACGAGGCACCGGGGAGCTGTTTTTT.